This entry is about one TCR beta chain. These data originate in a study of blood T cell repertoires in COVID-19. V lost 6 bases and J lost 6; bases outside the gene matches: 8. Germline CDR1 and CDR2: MNHEY and SVGAGI. The CDR3 is made up of 15 amino acids. Using immunoSEQ multiplex PCR, the repertoire was profiled, and TCRdb retains in-frame clones only, with some absent. The sample includes more than 10,000 clones, around four fifths of them seen just once. The V call is TRBV6-5, the J call TRBJ2-2, with 9 bases that match TRBD1. The TCR sequence derives from a human donor in a cohort sampled during active COVID-19. Sequenced: peripheral blood. CDR3 protein: CASSPGQGPAGELFF. The CDR3 DNA sequence: TGTGCCAGCAGCCCGGGACAGGGTCCCGCCGGGGAGCTGTTTTTT.